Included here is one T cell receptor (beta chain) sequence, with context. Its antigen remains unknown. These data come from a study of T cells expressing NK-cell markers. As for the study in general: The sequencing cohort of eight donors included seven HCMV-seropositive individuals and one seronegative individual.

The study, taken as a whole, reports: Questions lingered over whether expanded NKG2C+ T cell clones were HCMV-specific.

CDR3 length equals 14 residues. TCR beta cDNA was made by 5'RACE template switching with UMIs. TCRdb processed the 5' RACE reads again and assigns one entry to each CDR3 protein, with no DNA. The sample holds about 540,000 distinct CDR3 sequences. The gene calls are TRBV12-3 or TRBV12-4 and TRBJ2-1; absent DNA, TCRdb's TRBD1 call cannot be checked. The clonotype was recovered from a man younger than 30 in good health. Sample: blood T cells: a sorted CD56 or NKG2C T cell subset, CD4+ or CD8+ T cells, or bulk PBMC T cells (not recorded which). The CDR3: CASALSQGTNEQFF.